This T cell receptor beta chain was found in a study of cytomegalovirus exposure and HLA in healthy donors. About the study: Assignment to the Caucasian-associated ancestry cluster applied to more than 75% of the roughly 400 genotyped donors. Study results and limitations: Among TCR beta chains, those listed as cytomegalovirus-associated numbered some 160. Reported performance of the classifier showed diagnosis of cytomegalovirus status with high specificity and sensitivity.

Use of 60 Vbeta and 13 Jbeta primers characterized the PCR. Clones were sequenced by immunoSEQ multiplex PCR, and TCRdb holds only the in-frame ones, with some missing. The data show 150,000 or so clones, 84% seen once. Notes on this clone: Its antigen remains unidentified.

Germline loops: CDR1 WSHSY, CDR2 SAAADI. The V and J ends lost 2 bases and 5 bases respectively, with 18 bases between them. The CDR3 extends over 16 amino acids. Sequenced: PBMCs. The TCR was taken from a man aged 25 to 40 in good health and CMV-seronegative. The rearrangement links TRBV10-2 to TRBJ2-5; D remains unclear. CDR3 nucleotide sequence: TGCGCCAGCAGTGAGCCGAGTAATGGGCCACGGGAGACCCAGTACTTC. As protein: CASSEPSNGPRETQYF.